This T cell receptor beta chain was captured by sequencing in a study of shared clonotypes between healthy human individuals. Study background: There were three CD4 naive, three CD4 memory, two CD8 naive and one CD8 memory plates per donor. Study-level results: A small donor pool kept down the genetic and exposure-history diversity that was represented.

This CDR3 region has 15 residues. V dropped 3 bases and J dropped 1 base, with 9 bases sitting between them. Germline V CDR1 and CDR2: LNHDA, SQIVND (reference sequence). About this clone itself: What it binds is not known.

Over several immunoSEQ plates, each subset's genomic DNA was distributed in even portions. Libraries were prepared by immunoSEQ multiplex PCR; TCRdb keeps only in-frame clonotypes and omits some of them. The repertoire consists of 2 million to 2.5 million clones, with 93% occurring once and the leading ten covering 0.36%. This chain joins TRBV19 and TRBJ2-2; D unresolved. Sample: naive CD4+ T cells from PBMCs. Subset in this sample: CD45RA+ positively selected. This clonotype was sampled from a man aged 18 to 29 in good health. Some clones in this sample may be carry-over from other donors' samples. The chain's CDR3 is CASSMLDKNTGELFF. CDR3 nucleotide sequence: TGTGCCAGTAGTATGCTCGACAAGAACACCGGGGAGCTGTTTTTT. The full variable domain, in which reference TRBV19 and TRBJ2-2 provide the parts outside the CDR3, is DGGITQSPKYLFRKEGQNVTLSCEQNLNHDAMYWYRQDPGQGLRLIYYSQIVNDFQKGDIAEGYSVSREKKESFPLTVTSAQKNPTAFYLCASSMLDKNTGELFFGEGSRLTVL.